The rows below give T cell receptor beta chains drawn from one sample of a study of response to subunit inactivated influenza vaccine. TCRdb re-called the RT-PCR reads through MiXCR, storing one row per CDR3 protein. This repertoire shows around 300,000 distinct CDR3 sequences, roughly 22% found once; its top ten account for under 13%. The sequences come from PBMCs from blood, collected 21 months after vaccination. These receptors came from a man between 50 and 69 years old who received an inactivated influenza vaccine. The CDR3 runs from the conserved cysteine through the conserved F or W. Some rows have no size entry. The others give once, few or many, or a class for an expanded clone.

TRBJ1-5	17	TRBV12-3/TRBV12-4	-	CASSNRTALYSNQPQHF
TRBJ1-2	11	TRBV29-1	many	CSAVLRYGYTF
TRBJ2-5	15	TRBV5-1	many	CASSLAGAGPETQYF
TRBJ2-3	18	TRBV11-1	-	CASSSRESTVLSTDTQYF
TRBJ1-2	12	TRBV5-1	few	CASSLDTYGYTF
TRBJ2-1	16	TRBV2	-	CASAEEPGLAENEQFF
TRBJ1-5	14	TRBV4-3	many	CASSQNRGLQPQHF
TRBJ2-7	17	TRBV12-5	few	CASGLAPPTGAHYEQYF
TRBJ1-1	13	TRBV12-3/TRBV12-4	few	CASSPGVGRWAFF
TRBJ1-5	13	TRBV18	-	CASSPAGEQPQHF
TRBJ2-3	15	TRBV29-1	-	CSVAQLAGRADTQYF
TRBJ2-5	14	TRBV7-2	-	CASSWTSLGETQYF
TRBJ1-6	15	TRBV5-5	many	CASSLGQNHNSPLHF
TRBJ1-2	12	TRBV29-1	-	CSVDSQFYGYTF
TRBJ1-4	16	TRBV4-1	-	CASSHSGGATNEKLFF
TRBJ1-2	12	TRBV4-1	many	CASSPSMGGYTF
TRBJ1-2	13	TRBV7-9	-	CASSEVGGPGYTF
TRBJ2-1	14	TRBV10-2	few	CASTAVAVYNEQFF
TRBJ1-1	15	TRBV12-3/TRBV12-4	-	CASSEHRGRGAEAFF
TRBJ2-5	15	TRBV4-3	few	CASSQGSGYQETQYF
TRBJ2-5	14	TRBV20-1	-	CSAVGTSGKETQYF
TRBJ2-5	13	TRBV24-1	few	CATSGWAWETQYF
TRBJ1-1	15	TRBV4-3	few	CASSQDSGGDTEAFF
TRBJ1-6	15	TRBV6-4	-	CASSDSGQANSPLHF
TRBJ2-4	16	TRBV28	-	CASSFRVQGAKNIQYF
TRBJ1-2	14	TRBV18	-	CASSQTGLEYGYTF
TRBJ1-6	16	TRBV7-9	few	CASSSDSRAVNSPLHF
TRBJ1-5	15	TRBV18	few	CASSPPSGHGQPQHF
TRBJ2-2	15	TRBV20-1	-	CSARSRTSVTGELFF
TRBJ2-7	15	TRBV20-1	few	CSARDPLESSYEQYF
TRBJ2-7	15	TRBV15	-	CATSRAKTGLHEQYF
TRBJ2-1	14	TRBV12-3/TRBV12-4	-	CASSFKGPDNEQFF
TRBJ1-1	15	TRBV6-5	-	CASSLSPGQVREAFF
TRBJ1-2	12	TRBV20-1	-	CSATGTAYGYTF
TRBJ1-4	17	TRBV25-1	few	CASSSETTGLTNEKLFF
TRBJ1-2	14	TRBV20-1	-	CSAHLPGQRYGYTF
TRBJ2-3	15	TRBV7-3	-	CASSLIPGAADTQYF
TRBJ2-1	19	TRBV5-1	few	CASSSEDPGLAATYNEQFF
TRBJ1-1	14	TRBV5-1	-	CASSLEAGRPEAFF
TRBJ1-2	11	TRBV7-9	many	CASSSDRGYTF
TRBJ2-7	15	TRBV5-6	-	CASSFYSEISSGQYF
TRBJ1-2	15	TRBV6-5	-	CASSYSGQGIYGYTF
TRBJ1-2	14	TRBV6-1	once	CASSRTGGYYGYTF